This T cell receptor beta chain was observed in a study of shared clonotypes between healthy human individuals. The wider study: Donors, aged 18 to 49, were a couple of women and three men.

CDR1 and CDR2 from the germline V gene are SGHVS and FNYEAQ. Trimming at V came to 3 bases and at J to 5 bases, leaving 20 bases not matched to a gene. This CDR3 region has 20 residues. Adult donors, all healthy and HIV-negative, had no recent acute infections or vaccinations. A CD45RA-negative memory subset and a CD45RA+ naive subset were separated from the CD4+ cells. Original processing notes: Filtering differed, since immunoSEQ gave only junction sequences and no quality scores. Profiled with immunoSEQ multiplex PCR; TCRdb holds only in-frame clones, not every one. That table is the source of V, J and clone size, and D and trimming were worked out from the DNA. The sample holds hundreds of thousands of clones, about 96% seen once.

Sequences were obtained from naive CD4+ T cells sorted from blood. Subset described: CD45RA+ positively selected. The chain links TRBV7-6 to TRBJ2-2; 8 bases are shared with TRBD2. The receptor comes from a woman aged 25 to 39 in good health. The CDR3 bases are TGTGCCAGCAGCTTCGGGTCTGTGCTAGCGGGCGGGCGAGGAACCGGGGAGCTGTTTTTT. It translates to CASSFGSVLAGGRGTGELFF.